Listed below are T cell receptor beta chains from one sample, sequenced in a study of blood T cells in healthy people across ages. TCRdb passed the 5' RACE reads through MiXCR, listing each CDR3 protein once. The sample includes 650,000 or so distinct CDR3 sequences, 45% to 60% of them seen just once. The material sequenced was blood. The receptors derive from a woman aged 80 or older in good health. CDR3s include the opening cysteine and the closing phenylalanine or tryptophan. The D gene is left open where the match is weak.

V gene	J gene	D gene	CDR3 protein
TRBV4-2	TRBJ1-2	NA	CASSQEYGSVRNYGYTF
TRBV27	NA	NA	CASSRLEGETQYF
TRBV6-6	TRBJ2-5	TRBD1	CASSSFTGEETQYF
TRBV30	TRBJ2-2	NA	CAWDPGGRPGELFF
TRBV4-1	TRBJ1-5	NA	CASSTPGQPQHF
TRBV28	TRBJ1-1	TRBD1	CASRTTGGSTEAFF
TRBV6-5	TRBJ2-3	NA	CASSYRGAGDTQYF
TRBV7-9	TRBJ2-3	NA	CASSLRFGGRDSVSDTQYF
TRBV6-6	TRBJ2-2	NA	CAVKGLSTGELFF
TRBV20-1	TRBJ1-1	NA	CSAARGLGEAFF
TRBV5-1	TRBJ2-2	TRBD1	CASRSVTGQGTGELFF
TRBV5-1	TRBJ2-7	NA	CASSDLRGYEQYF
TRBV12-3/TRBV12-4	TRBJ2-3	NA	CASSYRRGSTDTQYF
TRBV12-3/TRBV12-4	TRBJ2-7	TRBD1	CASSPDRDPYEQYF
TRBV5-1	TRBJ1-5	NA	CASSPDGQNNQPQHF
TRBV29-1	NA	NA	CSVKGESETQYF
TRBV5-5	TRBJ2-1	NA	CASSLSPQGENEQFF
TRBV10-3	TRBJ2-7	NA	CAISVTQGAEQYF
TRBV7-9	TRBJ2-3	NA	CASSPSEEGRLSVDTQYF
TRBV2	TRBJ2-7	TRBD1	CATEQGDEQYF
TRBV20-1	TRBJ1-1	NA	CSARGPLYTEAFF
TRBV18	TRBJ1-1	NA	CASSPKVKNTEAFF
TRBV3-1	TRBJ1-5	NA	CASSQDHWGGRSNQPQHF
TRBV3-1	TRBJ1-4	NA	CASSQEPWAVEKLFF
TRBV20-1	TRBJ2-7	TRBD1	CSAWTGSYEQYF
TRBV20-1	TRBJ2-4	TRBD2	CSARRTSGSSVKNIQYF
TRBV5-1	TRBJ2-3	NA	CASSLEGGPDTQYF
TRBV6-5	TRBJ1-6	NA	CASRQTVSSYNSPLHF
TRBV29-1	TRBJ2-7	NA	CSVVRETYEQYF
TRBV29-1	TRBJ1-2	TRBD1	CSVARDRAYGYTF
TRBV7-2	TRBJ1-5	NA	CASSLVPVSNQPQHF
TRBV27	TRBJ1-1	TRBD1	CASSSYRGGLGEAFF
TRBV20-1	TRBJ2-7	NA	CSALGRGTYEQYF
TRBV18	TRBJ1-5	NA	CASSPTHSNQPQHF
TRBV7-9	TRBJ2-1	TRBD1	CASTQPGQGSSYNEQFF
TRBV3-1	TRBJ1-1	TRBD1	CASSQTTGGNTEAFF
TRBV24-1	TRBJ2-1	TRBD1	CATSVAPGQGSYNEQFF
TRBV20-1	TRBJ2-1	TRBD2	CSARYPGRGTYNEQFF
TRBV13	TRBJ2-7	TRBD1	CASSLKWDRDQTRYNEQYF
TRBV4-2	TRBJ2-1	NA	CASSQDGRLGEQFF
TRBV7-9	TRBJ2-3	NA	CASSSPWRPAGTQYF
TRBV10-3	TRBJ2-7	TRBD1	CAISGGRDRGYEQYF
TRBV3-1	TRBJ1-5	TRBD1	CASSQGQGRTPQHF
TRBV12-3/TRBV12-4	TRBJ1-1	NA	CASSFARYTEAFF
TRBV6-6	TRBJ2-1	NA	CASSYSMTVNNEPFF
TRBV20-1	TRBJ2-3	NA	CSAPPGASTDTQYF
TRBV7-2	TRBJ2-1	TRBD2	CASSSRGAYNEQFF
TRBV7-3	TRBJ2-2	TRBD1	CASSVQGATGELFF
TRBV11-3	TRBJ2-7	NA	CASSLESGSSYEQYF
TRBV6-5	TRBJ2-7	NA	CASSYLGTGYYEQYF
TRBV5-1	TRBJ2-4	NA	CASSSIDKNIQYF
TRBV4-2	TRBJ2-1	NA	CASSQDLVNEQFF
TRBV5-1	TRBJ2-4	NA	CASSLAGSWIQYF
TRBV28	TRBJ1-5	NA	CASSRSGYQPQHF
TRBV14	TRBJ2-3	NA	CASSHPSGRRLYF